This T cell receptor beta chain stems from a study of T-cell memory formation after mild COVID-19. At the level of the study: Most TCR clusters belonged to a single donor.

The CDR3 is made up of 13 amino acids. V was pared by 2 bases and J by 6 bases, with 3 bases of the junction left unmatched. CDR1 is MNHEY and CDR2 is SVGEGT in the germline V gene. Whole-study findings and limits: Certain responding clones were present in pre-infection memory, suggesting participation of cross-reactive memory.

Each CDR3 protein gets one entry after TCRdb re-called the 5' RACE reads with MiXCR. Of more than 55,000 distinct CDR3 sequences in the sample, over 7.5% were seen once. Comments on this clonotype: The antigen remains unidentified.

V usage is TRBV6-2 or TRBV6-3 and J usage is TRBJ1-1, with 7 nucleotides matching TRBD1. The sequence was obtained from a man in his late teens or twenties who had mild COVID-19 (a few samples of this study predate the infection). Cell type and time point are not known. Sequencing was carried out using PBMCs or a T cell subset sorted from them (not recorded which). CDR3 in amino acids: CASSYDREAEAFF. CDR3 DNA: TGTGCCAGCAGTTACGACAGGGAAGCTGAAGCTTTCTTT.